This TCR beta chain emerged from a study of shared clonotypes between healthy human individuals. This CDR3 comprises 15 residues. Germline V gene lookup returns CDR1 SGHRS and CDR2 YFSETQ. V trimming: 2 bases; J trimming: 2 bases; junction bases outside the gene matches: 1. Recent vaccinations or acute infections were absent in the healthy HIV-negative adult donors. Negatively enriched CD4+ T cells were divided by CD45RA into naive and memory. On this clone: Distinct nucleotide sequences in the sample also encode this CDR3.

Profiling relied on immunoSEQ multiplex PCR, and the TCRdb table lists in-frame clones only, not all of them. The sample consists of about 2.3 million clones, 90% to 95% of them appearing once. This chain uses TRBV5-1 with TRBJ2-1, with 10 bases identical to TRBD2. The source of this sequence is a man between 18 and 29 years old in good health. Some clones in this sample may be carry-over from other donors' samples. Sequenced material: naive CD4+ T cells from PBMCs. Subset of the sample: CD45RA+ positively selected. DNA of the CDR3: TGCGCCAGCAGCTTAACTAGCGGGACCTACAATGAGCAGTTCTTC. It is translated as CASSLTSGTYNEQFF.